The clone carrying this T cell receptor beta chain was detected only a few times. This sample was taken from a study of blood T cells in healthy people across ages. Germline V CDR1 and CDR2: SQVTM, ANQGSEA. The CDR3 sequence is 13 residues long. V shed 4 bases and J 4 bases; nucleotides not matched to a gene: 2. Through a sample-barcoded 5' primer and a J-beta primer mix, a second PCR was run for roughly 6 to 11 cycles. TCRdb processed the 5' RACE reads anew with MiXCR; each CDR3 protein has one entry. The data contain around 1,100,000 distinct CDR3 sequences, roughly two fifths of them singletons. The V gene is TRBV29-1, the J gene TRBJ2-1, with TRBD1 matching over 9 bases. The TCR was taken from a man between 18 and 29 years old in good health. The sequencing input was blood. CDR3 coding DNA: TGCAGCGTTGTGGGACAGGGATACAATGAGCAGTTCTTC. Encoded protein: CSVVGQGYNEQFF.